Given below is one T cell receptor (beta chain) in context. Its antigen is unidentified. The data derive from a study of cytomegalovirus exposure and HLA in healthy donors. Regarding the study as a whole: In an earlier analysis, most TCR beta V segments were productive about 87% or about 30% of the time. As a later analysis showed, several of the most significant clusters appeared to be linked to common viral pathogens. TCR beta V- and J-gene trimming, according to a later analysis, was linked to a missense DCLRE1C variant. What TCR beta sequences reportedly achieved was accurate prediction of HLA-A and HLA-B alleles in most subjects.

Looked up from germline, CDR1 is SGHRS and CDR2 is YFSETQ. This CDR3 has 14 amino acids. Trimming left V 3 bases short and J 4 bases short, with 11 bases between. PCR involved 60 Vbeta and 13 Jbeta primers. The table came from immunoSEQ multiplex PCR; TCRdb's copy has only in-frame clones and leaves some out. Of a few hundred thousand clones in the sample, 60% to 85% were seen once. This TCR was recovered from a man aged 40-49 years in good health and CMV-seronegative. The sequencing input was PBMCs. This chain connects TRBV5-1 to TRBJ1-3, with a weak D call TRBD1 (6 bases). Here the CDR3 reads CASSSDSVGNTIYF. The CDR3 bases are TGCGCCAGCAGCTCGGACAGCGTCGGAAACACCATATATTTT.